This T cell receptor (beta chain) was sequenced in a study of shared clonotypes between healthy human individuals. General study findings and limits: Generation probabilities of non-shared clonotypes were lower (relative to those shared by all four donors). Sampling covered nothing but blood. Tissue TCR repertoires likely differ from those found in blood. Estimated richness was generally greater in naive than memory subsets.

TCRdb keeps only in-frame clones here, not all; method: immunoSEQ multiplex PCR. The sample contains more than 400,000 clones, about 96% of which appear only once. This CDR3 has 13 residues. Germline CDR1 is SQVTM and CDR2 is ANQGSEA. Between the trimmed V and J ends, which lost 7 bases and 1 base, there was a span of 12 bases. With regard to this clone: The antigen is not known.

The sample comprised naive CD4+ T cells sorted from blood. Described subset: CD45RA+ positively selected. The chain uses TRBV29-1 and TRBJ2-3, with D possibly TRBD1 on 5 matching bases. This clonotype was sampled from a young woman in good health. The CDR3 loop reads CSGKDIGTDTQYF. The CDR3 bases are TGCAGCGGAAAGGACATCGGCACAGATACGCAGTATTTT.